This T cell receptor beta chain was identified in a study of cytomegalovirus exposure and HLA in healthy donors. The wider study: From HLA-typed donors, an early data release held approximately 85 million unique TCRs. Study results and caveats: Listed as cytomegalovirus-associated were 150 or so TCR beta chains.

Germline CDR1 and CDR2: SGDLS and YYNGEE. This CDR3 spans 16 amino acids. Trimming cost V 4 bases and J 4 bases, with 20 bases left between them. The study ran its PCR with 60 Vbeta and 13 Jbeta primers. The table came from immunoSEQ multiplex PCR; TCRdb's copy has only in-frame clones and leaves some out. The sample holds a few hundred thousand clones; around 80% are singletons and the top ten take roughly 0.22%. Comment on this clone: What it binds is not known.

Specimen: PBMCs. The chain is built from TRBV9 and TRBJ1-2, with D unresolved. The receptor was derived from a girl aged 2-10 years in good health and CMV-seronegative. CDR3 region: CASSPYRGRSAYGYTF. CDR3 DNA: TGTGCCAGCAGCCCTTACAGAGGGAGGAGTGCCTATGGCTACACCTTC.